The 24 T cell receptor beta chains presented below share a single source sample, sequenced in a study of technical replicates of blood from four donors. Clones were read by immunoSEQ multiplex PCR, and TCRdb kept only the in-frame ones, dropping some. This table has 45,000 to 55,000 clones, around 95% appearing once. Sequenced sample: T cells isolated from PBMCs. Every receptor here comes from a human donor in good health.

The V gene is TRBV18, the J gene TRBJ2-2, with D tentatively TRBD1 (6 bases). The CDR3 runs 21 residues. CDR1 is KGHSH, CDR2 LQKENI, per germline. V was cut by 4 bases and J by 4 bases, with 31 bases left in between. The CDR3 protein is CASSLRTYRVWDPRVTGELFF. The CDR3, as DNA: TGTGCCAGCTCACTTCGAACCTACAGGGTGTGGGACCCAAGGGTCACCGGGGAGCTGTTTTTT.

This CDR3 is CATSRVSVHEQFF. Written as DNA, the CDR3 is TGTGCCACCAGCAGAGTTTCGGTCCATGAGCAGTTCTTC. This rearrangement joins TRBV15 to TRBJ2-1; no reliable D call. V gave up 1 base and J gave up 8 bases, with 9 bases separating them. From germline, CDR1 is LNHNV and CDR2 YYDKDF (reference sequence). This CDR3 comprises 13 residues. Full variable domain (outside the CDR3, taken from reference TRBV15 and TRBJ2-1): DAMVIQNPRYQVTQFGKPVTLSCSQTLNHNVMYWYQQKSSQAPKLLFHYYDKDFNNEADTPDNFQSRRPNTSFCFLDIRSPGLGDTAMYLCATSRVSVHEQFFGPGTRLTVL.

This clone was seen a single time. The chain combines TRBV28 with TRBJ2-6, with 7 nucleotides matching TRBD2. V gave up 6 bases and J gave up 0 bases; unmatched junction bases: 11. The CDR3 runs to 18 residues. Germline V lookup: CDR1 MDHEN, CDR2 SYDVKM. CDR3 in amino acids: CASRDRDYLYSGANVLTF. DNA for the CDR3: TGTGCCAGCAGAGACCGGGACTACCTCTACTCTGGGGCCAACGTCCTGACTTTC. The full variable domain, rest sourced from reference TRBV28 and TRBJ2-6, is DVKVTQSSRYLVKRTGEKVFLECVQDMDHENMFWYRQDPGLGLRLIYFSYDVKMKEKGDIPEGYSVSREKKERFSLILESASTNQTSMYLCASRDRDYLYSGANVLTFGAGSRLTVL.

This chain joins TRBV9 and TRBJ1-1; D is possibly TRBD1 (5 bases). Germline CDR1 is SGDLS and CDR2 is YYNGEE. This CDR3 contains 15 residues. Trimming removed 3 bases from V and 1 base from J, with 13 bases in between. The CDR3 sequence: CASSGHRSQNTEAFF. CDR3 DNA: TGTGCCAGCAGCGGTCACAGGTCGCAGAACACTGAAGCTTTCTTT.

V usage is TRBV10-3 and J usage is TRBJ2-1; 12 nucleotides agree with TRBD2. The V and J ends lost 4 bases and 7 bases, in that order; junction bases with no gene match: 2. Germline V CDR1 and CDR2: ENHRY, SYGVKD. The CDR3 contains 14 residues. The CDR3 DNA reads as TGTGCCATCAGTGCTAGCGGGAGGGCTAATGAGCAGTTCTTC. It is translated as CAISASGRANEQFF.

The chain carries TRBV7-9 and TRBJ1-1; 7 nucleotides match TRBD1. V was clipped by 7 bases and J by 8 bases; unmatched bases: 13. Germline V gene sequence: CDR1 SEHNR, CDR2 FQNEAQ (reference sequence). The CDR3 spans 14 residues. CDR3: CASIQQGTITEAFF. As DNA, the CDR3 is TGTGCCAGCATCCAACAGGGGACCATTACGGAAGCTTTCTTT.

This chain joins TRBV9 and TRBJ2-2; D gene uncertain. Trimming removed 0 bases at V and 6 bases at J, with 15 bases between. Germline CDR1 and CDR2: SGDLS and YYNGEE. This CDR3 is built from 16 residues. The CDR3 loop is CASSVAPQPPAGELFF. The CDR3 DNA reads TGTGCCAGCAGCGTAGCCCCACAGCCTCCAGCCGGGGAGCTGTTTTTT.

This chain links TRBV11-2 with TRBJ1-1; TRBD1 matches at 8 bases. This CDR3 has 13 amino acids. CDR1 and CDR2 from the germline V gene are SGHAT and FQNNGV. V was pared by 3 bases and J by 7 bases, with 4 bases of the junction left unmatched. The CDR3 here is CASSFRTGYEAFF. The CDR3 region has the DNA TGTGCCAGCAGCTTCCGGACAGGGTATGAAGCTTTCTTT.

The CDR3 nucleotides read TGCGCCAGCAGCACCGGACTAGCGCAAGAGACCCAGTACTTC. As protein: CASSTGLAQETQYF. The chain combines TRBV5-1 with TRBJ2-5; 9 positions match TRBD2. Looked up from germline, CDR1 is SGHRS and CDR2 is YFSETQ. The CDR3 is 14 residues long. The V gene end was trimmed by 4 bases and the J gene end by 2 bases; junction bases not matched to a gene: 3. Full variable domain (rest looked up from reference TRBV5-1 and TRBJ2-5): KAGVTQTPRYLIKTRGQQVTLSCSPISGHRSVSWYQQTPGQGLQFLFEYFSETQRNKGNFPGRFSGRQFSNSRSEMNVSTLELGDSALYLCASSTGLAQETQYFGPGTRLLVL.

This chain joins TRBV7-3 and TRBJ2-1; 8 bases are shared with TRBD2. The germline CDR1 and CDR2 sequences are SGHTA and FQGTGA. The CDR3 runs to 15 residues. Trimming cost V 3 bases and J 6 bases; bases outside gene matches: 7. The CDR3 region has the DNA TGTGCCAGCAGCTTGTCAGCGGGGGCCACCAATGAGCAGTTCTTC. Its translation: CASSLSAGATNEQFF.

CDR3 residues: CASSSGQGNTEAFF. The DNA for the CDR3 is TGTGCCAGCAGCTCAGGACAGGGGAACACTGAAGCTTTCTTT. V is TRBV7-3 and J is TRBJ1-1; TRBD1 agrees at 8 bases. V lost 4 bases to trimming and J lost 1 base; unmatched junction nucleotides: 2. Germline V gene sequence: CDR1 SGHTA, CDR2 FQGTGA. This CDR3 region has 14 residues.

The chain recombines TRBV28 with TRBJ1-5; TRBD1 aligns across 10 bases. The junction had 6 bases not matched to a gene; V was cut back by 6 bases and J by 4 bases. This CDR3 contains 15 residues. Germline CDR1 reads MDHEN; CDR2 reads SYDVKM. The CDR3 sequence is CASSLRTGGNQPQHF. CDR3 bases: TGTGCCAGCAGCTTACGGACAGGGGGTAATCAGCCCCAGCATTTT.

The chain is built from TRBV5-6 and TRBJ1-1; D unresolved. Germline V gives CDR1 SGHDT, CDR2 YYEEEE. The length of the CDR3 is 13 residues. V was cut by 0 bases and J by 4 bases, with 7 bases left in between. The CDR3 DNA sequence: TGTGCCAGCAGCTTGGCCGGGTCCACTGAAGCTTTCTTT. Translating it yields CASSLAGSTEAFF. The entire variable domain, with the rest obtained from reference TRBV5-6 and TRBJ1-1, is as follows: DAGVTQSPTHLIKTRGQQVTLRCSPKSGHDTVSWYQQALGQGPQFIFQYYEEEERQRGNFPDRFSGHQFPNYSSELNVNALLLGDSALYLCASSLAGSTEAFFGQGTRLTVV.

The V and J genes are TRBV9 and TRBJ1-2; D not certain. CDR1 is SGDLS, CDR2 YYNGEE, per germline. The germline V and J ends were trimmed by 4 bases and 4 bases, with 14 bases remaining between them. The CDR3 spans 14 residues. DNA for the CDR3: TGTGCCAGCAGCTCTCTGGTGGGAGCCTATGGCTACACCTTC. Amino acids: CASSSLVGAYGYTF.

The chain links TRBV9 to TRBJ2-5, with TRBD1 as a possible D gene (5 bases). This CDR3 region has 16 residues. Trimming stripped 3 bases from V and 5 bases from J, with 20 bases between. The germline CDR1 and CDR2 sequences are SGDLS and YYNGEE. As DNA, the CDR3 is TGTGCCAGCAGCGCATCCTCAGGGAAGTCATGGGAGACCCAGTACTTC. This encodes CASSASSGKSWETQYF.

The rearrangement links TRBV7-2 to TRBJ2-7; no reliable D call. The CDR3 runs to 12 residues. V gave up 1 base and J gave up 5 bases, with 6 bases separating them. CDR1 is SGHTA and CDR2 is FQGNSA in the germline V gene. The CDR3 coding sequence is TGTGCCAGCAGCTTAGACGGTGACGAGCAGTACTTC. Its translation: CASSLDGDEQYF.

The chain carries TRBV14 and TRBJ2-7, with 7 bases lining up with TRBD2. In germline, CDR1 is SGHDN, CDR2 FVKESK. This CDR3 spans 14 amino acids. V was pared by 6 bases and J by 2 bases, with 7 bases of the junction left unmatched. CDR3 coding DNA: TGTGCCAGCAGTCTGGGCGGGGGAACCTACGAGCAGTACTTC. Protein: CASSLGGGTYEQYF.

The chain combines TRBV28 with TRBJ2-1; D call uncertain. The V gene lost 6 bases and the J gene lost 8 bases, with 26 bases spanning the gap. Germline V CDR1 and CDR2: MDHEN, SYDVKM. There are 17 residues in the CDR3. CDR3 protein: CASRFFNAGHPSDEQFF. CDR3 sequence (DNA): TGTGCCAGCAGATTTTTTAATGCAGGCCACCCGAGTGATGAGCAGTTCTTC.

The chain combines TRBV18 with TRBJ2-5, with 10 bases fitting TRBD2. CDR1 KGHSH and CDR2 LQKENI come from the germline V gene. The CDR3 length is 14 residues. Trimming cost V 8 bases and J 5 bases; bases outside gene matches: 8. The CDR3 is CASAQETSGETQYF. The CDR3, as DNA: TGTGCCAGCGCACAGGAGACTAGCGGGGAGACCCAGTACTTC.

The rearrangement joins TRBV28 to TRBJ2-7; weak D call: TRBD2 (5 bases). Germline-derived CDR1 and CDR2 are MDHEN and SYDVKM. CDR3 length: 14 residues. Trimming shortened V by 2 bases and J by 6 bases, and 14 bases separated the two germline ends. The CDR3 nucleotides are TGTGCCAGCAGTTTAACTAGGATTTGGTCCGAGCAGTACTTC. It translates to CASSLTRIWSEQYF.

This clone was detected once. This chain joins TRBV11-3 and TRBJ2-4, with 7 bases fitting TRBD1. Unmatched junction bases numbered 4, after V lost 1 base and J lost 4 bases. The CDR3 spans 15 residues. Germline-derived CDR1 and CDR2 are SGHNT and YENEEA. The chain's CDR3 is CASSLVGTAKNIQYF. For the CDR3, the DNA is TGTGCCAGCAGCTTAGTGGGGACAGCGAAAAACATTCAGTACTTC.

The rearrangement joins TRBV29-1 to TRBJ2-1; 7 nucleotides align to TRBD1. The CDR3 runs 13 residues. Trimming cost V 7 bases and J 0 bases; bases outside gene matches: 3. In germline, CDR1 is SQVTM, CDR2 ANQGSEA. CDR3 loop: CSADRFSYNEQFF. DNA of the CDR3: TGCAGCGCGGACAGGTTCTCCTACAATGAGCAGTTCTTC.

This chain connects TRBV29-1 to TRBJ2-1; TRBD2 aligns across 10 bases. The CDR3 spans 14 residues. V lost 6 bases and J lost 4; bases outside the gene matches: 6. Germline V gene lookup returns CDR1 SQVTM and CDR2 ANQGSEA. CDR3 sequence (DNA): TGCAGCGTCCAAAGCGGGGGGGGGTACAATGAGCAGTTCTTC. It is translated as CSVQSGGGYNEQFF.

The gene calls are TRBV11-2 and TRBJ2-7; the D is unclear. In germline, CDR1 is SGHAT, CDR2 FQNNGV. V was trimmed by 0 bases and J by 1 base, leaving 4 bases between them. CDR3 length: 13 residues. The CDR3 nucleotides are TGTGCCAGCAGCTTAGACAGGTCCTACGAGCAGTACTTC. Amino acids: CASSLDRSYEQYF.